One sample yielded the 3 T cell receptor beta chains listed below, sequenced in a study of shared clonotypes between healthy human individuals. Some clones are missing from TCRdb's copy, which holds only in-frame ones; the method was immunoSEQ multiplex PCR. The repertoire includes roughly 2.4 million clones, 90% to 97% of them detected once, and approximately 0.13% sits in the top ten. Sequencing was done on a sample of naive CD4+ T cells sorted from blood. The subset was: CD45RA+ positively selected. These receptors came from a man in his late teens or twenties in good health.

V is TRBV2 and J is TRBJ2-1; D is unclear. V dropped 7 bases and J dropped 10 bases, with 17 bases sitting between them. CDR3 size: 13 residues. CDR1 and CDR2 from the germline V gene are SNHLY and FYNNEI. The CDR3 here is CASTNLVETEQFF. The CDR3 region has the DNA TGTGCCAGCACCAACCTAGTGGAAACAGAGCAGTTCTTC. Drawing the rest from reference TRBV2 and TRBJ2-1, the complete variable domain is EPEVTQTPSHQVTQMGQEVILRCVPISNHLYFYWYRQILGQKVEFLVSFYNNEISEKSEIFDDQFSVERPDGSNFTLKIRSTKLEDSAMYFCASTNLVETEQFFGPGTRLTVL.

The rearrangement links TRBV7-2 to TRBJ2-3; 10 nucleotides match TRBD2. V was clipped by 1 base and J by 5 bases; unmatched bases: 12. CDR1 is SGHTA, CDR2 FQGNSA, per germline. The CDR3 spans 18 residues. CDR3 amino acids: CASSLGASGSGFGDTQYF. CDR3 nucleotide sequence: TGTGCCAGCAGCTTAGGGGCTAGCGGGAGCGGATTTGGAGATACGCAGTATTTT.

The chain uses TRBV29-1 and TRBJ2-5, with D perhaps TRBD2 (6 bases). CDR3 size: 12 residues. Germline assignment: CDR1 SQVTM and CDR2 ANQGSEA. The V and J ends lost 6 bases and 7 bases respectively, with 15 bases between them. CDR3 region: CSVRGPGGTQYF. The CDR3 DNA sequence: TGCAGCGTCCGCGGACCCGGGGGGACCCAGTACTTC.